This T cell receptor (beta chain) appears in the sequencing data of a study of blood T cell repertoires in COVID-19. The CDR3 contains 13 residues. With 2 bases removed from V and 4 bases from J, the gap between germline ends came to 8 bases. Clones were read by immunoSEQ multiplex PCR, and TCRdb kept only the in-frame ones, dropping some. Among some 76,000 clones listed, approximately 90% were seen once. The chain has TRBV12-3 or TRBV12-4 and TRBJ1-2; D gene ambiguous. Input material: peripheral blood. The origin of this receptor is a human donor in a cohort sampled during active COVID-19. For the CDR3, the DNA is TGTGCCAGCAGTTTAAAACTAGCCTATGGCTACACCTTC. This codes for CASSLKLAYGYTF.